The present entry profiles one T cell receptor beta chain with its context. Authors' processing steps: Estimation of nucleated cell counts relied on the amplification of reference gene primers. Clones were sequenced by immunoSEQ multiplex PCR, and TCRdb holds only the in-frame ones, with some missing. The V and J calls and clone size come from that table; D and trimming were worked out from the DNA. This table has around 200,000 clones, approximately 81% appearing once. This entry belongs to a study of blood T cell repertoires in COVID-19. For the study at large: Italy, Spain and the United States were the sources of the convalescent and acute COVID-19 samples.

Trimming cost V 2 bases and J 6 bases, with 5 bases left between them. The CDR3 runs to 13 residues. Input material: PBMCs or T cells enriched from blood (not recorded which). The J gene is TRBJ1-6, the V gene TRBV12-3 or TRBV12-4; no clear D gene. The receptor's source is a middle-aged man who had recovered from COVID-19. The CDR3, as DNA: TGTGCCAGCAGTTTACAGGCTAATTCACCCCTCCACTTT. It encodes CASSLQANSPLHF.